One T cell receptor beta chain is described in this entry. Its cognate antigen has yet to be identified. Base qualities are missing; no much larger clone stands one base away. The germline V gene yields SGHTA for CDR1 and FQGNSA for CDR2. The CDR3 contains 15 residues, cysteine and phenylalanine counted. Only CDR3 DNA remains: 45 bases, in frame from the first base. Germline trimming: 4 bases from V, 5 bases from J; junction bases outside gene matches: 8. The data are from a study of blood T cell repertoires in COVID-19 (dated by TCRdb to 2020 to 2021). In the study overall: Collaborator samples came from the United States, Italy and Spain and covered acute and convalescent phases of COVID-19. The material from the prospective study consisted of cDNA or gDNA derived from T cells, B-cell-depleted T cells, or PBMCs. Deeply sampled blood TCRbeta repertoires from subjects exposed to, actively infected with, or recovered from COVID-19 were included in the dataset. The repertoires were released in a freely available public database intended as a resource for research on the immune response to SARS-CoV-2. The samples were drawn from two sources: the first 160 participants of the ongoing ImmuneRACE study, and over 1,000 subjects contributed by 6 global collaborators. The sample metadata nearly always contained a de-identified subject ID, COVID-19 status, age in years and sex. Where HLA class I and class II types were available, the types were taken from metadata supplied by the sample provider, not from assay-based typing.

TCRbeta CDR3 regions were amplified from genomic DNA using the immunoSEQ Assay, a bias-controlled multiplex PCR. In the authors' own workflow: Nucleated cell counts per sample were estimated from amplification of reference gene primers within the assay. Sequence reads were collapsed and filtered to measure the absolute abundance of every unique TCRbeta CDR3 rearrangement. For each sample, productive Simpson clonality was calculated as the square root of Simpson's diversity index across productive rearrangements. The source is immuneACCESS, and TCRdb retained only in-frame sequences with V and J called. Part of the clones is not carried over; for the studies checked, unresolved V genes explain less than half of this, and the remainder is unexplained. The V and J calls and the clone size are those of that table, but D and trimming were determined from the DNA. The sample table holds about 340,000 clones, of which 86% were seen once. The biggest ten clones account for roughly 7.2% of the sample.

One collaborating source in Seattle enrolled patients while the patients were actively infected and followed the patients over time throughout the course of disease. Whole blood was collected in K2EDTA tubes by collaborating institutions according to the institutions' own protocols. Collaborator samples were shipped for TCRbeta analysis as frozen whole blood, isolated PBMCs, or DNA extracted from either sample type. Points the paper makes about the study in general: The quantity of clinical and demographic metadata differed by source and by participant and was supplied without curation.

Sequenced sample: peripheral blood. The sequence joins TRBV7-2 to TRBJ2-5; 9 bases in the middle match TRBD2. The source of this sequence is a woman aged 55-69 years with COVID-19, enrolled during active disease. The CDR3 corresponds to CASSYNSGGWETQYF. The nucleotides read TGTGCCAGCAGCTACAATAGCGGGGGTTGGGAGACCCAGTACTTC.